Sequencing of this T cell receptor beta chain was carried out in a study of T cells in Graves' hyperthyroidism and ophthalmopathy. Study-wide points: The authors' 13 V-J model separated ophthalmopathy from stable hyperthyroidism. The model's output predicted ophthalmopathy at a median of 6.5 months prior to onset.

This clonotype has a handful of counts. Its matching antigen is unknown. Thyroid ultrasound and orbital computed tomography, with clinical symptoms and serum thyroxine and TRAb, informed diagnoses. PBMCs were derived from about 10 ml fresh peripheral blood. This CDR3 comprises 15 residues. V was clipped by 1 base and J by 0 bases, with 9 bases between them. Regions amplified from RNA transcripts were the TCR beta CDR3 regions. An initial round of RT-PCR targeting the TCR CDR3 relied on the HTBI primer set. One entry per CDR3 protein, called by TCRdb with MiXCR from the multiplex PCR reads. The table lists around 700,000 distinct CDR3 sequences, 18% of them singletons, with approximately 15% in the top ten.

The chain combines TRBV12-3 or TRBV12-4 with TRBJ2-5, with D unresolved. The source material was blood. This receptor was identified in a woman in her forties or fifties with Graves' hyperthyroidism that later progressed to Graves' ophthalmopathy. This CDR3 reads CASSLGTRDQETQYF. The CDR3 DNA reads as TGTGCCAGCAGTTTAGGGACCCGCGACCAAGAGACCCAGTACTTC.